This section outlines one T cell receptor beta chain sequence together with its context. Its antigen is not identified. CDR3 length: 20 residues. V dropped 3 bases and J dropped 3; count of bases not matched to a gene: 15. Germline CDR1 MGHRA, CDR2 YSYEKL. Time point in this sample: cycle 4 day 1 (C4D1), after five to seven weeks of nivolumab. Patients all relapsed after autologous stem cell transplantation, and there was variation in brentuximab vedotin exposure. This specimen comes from a study of PD-1 blockade in classical Hodgkin lymphoma. Study-level results: The diversity seen at baseline in complete responders resembled that of newly diagnosed patients. Sources of repertoire differences remain undefined, possibly disease activity or prior therapy. Only CD4+ TCR diversity, not CD8+, had risen significantly by C4D1. Newly diagnosed patients were reported to start with lower TCR diversity than healthy donors.

The assay was immunoSEQ multiplex PCR, and TCRdb's table has in-frame clones only and misses some. The table records 75,000 to 95,000 clones, around 80% of them present only once. This clonotype originated in a human donor with classical Hodgkin lymphoma. This specimen consisted of peripheral blood mononuclear cells (PBMCs), obtained before the fourth cycle of nivolumab. The chain recombines TRBV4-1 with TRBJ2-2, with 11 bases aligning to TRBD2. The CDR3: CASSHALGGLAGGHTGELFF. The CDR3 bases are TGCGCCAGCAGCCATGCCCTGGGTGGGCTAGCGGGAGGTCACACCGGGGAGCTGTTTTTT.